The source of this T cell receptor (beta chain) is a study of T cells in localized non-small cell lung cancer. The CDR3 sequence is 16 residues long. The V gene end was trimmed by 3 bases and the J gene end by 5 bases; junction bases not matched to a gene: 8. Germline V CDR1 and CDR2: LGHNA, YSLEER. Study-wide findings and caveats: Within adjacent lung there appeared a median approximately 62 of the top 100 tumor clones. There was an association of higher blood T cell density with longer overall survival. Because researchers sequenced only one region of the tumor, heterogeneity is still possible. T cell clonality was highest in uninvolved adjacent lung, above tumor.

In regard to this clone: Antigen unknown.

Clones were read by immunoSEQ multiplex PCR, and TCRdb kept only the in-frame ones, dropping some. Of about 59,000 clones in the sample, around 90% were seen once. The TCR originated in a man between 35 and 75 years old with stage I squamous cell lung carcinoma. V usage is TRBV4-3 and J usage is TRBJ2-1; 9 bases are a match to TRBD2. The sequencing here drew on peripheral blood, taken before any cancer treatment. The CDR3 loop is CASSQRAGGTNNEQFF. CDR3 coding DNA: TGCGCCAGCAGCCAGCGGGCGGGAGGGACGAACAATGAGCAGTTCTTC.